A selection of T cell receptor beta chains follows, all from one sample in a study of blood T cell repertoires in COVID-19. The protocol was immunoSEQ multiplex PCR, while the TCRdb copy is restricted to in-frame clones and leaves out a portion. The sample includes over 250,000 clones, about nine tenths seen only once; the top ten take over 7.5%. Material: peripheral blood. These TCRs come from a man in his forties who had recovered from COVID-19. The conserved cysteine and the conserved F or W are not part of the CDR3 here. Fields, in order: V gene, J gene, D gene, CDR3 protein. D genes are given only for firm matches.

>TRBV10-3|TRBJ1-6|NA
AISVGQPATSNNSPLH
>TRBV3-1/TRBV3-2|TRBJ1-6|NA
ASSQTYNSPLH
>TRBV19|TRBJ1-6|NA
ATWNSRSPSNSPLH
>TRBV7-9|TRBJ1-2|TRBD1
ASSLGTGRGYT
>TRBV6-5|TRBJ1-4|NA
ASSHRDVGEKLF
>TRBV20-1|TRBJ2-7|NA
SASSAGVGYEQY
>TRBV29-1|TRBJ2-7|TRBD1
SVGGQHEQY
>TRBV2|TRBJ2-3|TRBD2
ASSEALLAGIDTQY
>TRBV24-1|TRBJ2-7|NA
ATSDSRGEQY
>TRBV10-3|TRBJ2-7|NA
AISSSSRGYEQY
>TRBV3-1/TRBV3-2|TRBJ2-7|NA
ASSQVGSWQY
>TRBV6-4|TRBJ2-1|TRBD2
ASSETSGGAGSYNEQF
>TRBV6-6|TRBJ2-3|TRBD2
ASSSSGGAPDTQY
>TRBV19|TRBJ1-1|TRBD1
ATKDRILNTEAF
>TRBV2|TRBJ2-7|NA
ASIRGFGYEQY
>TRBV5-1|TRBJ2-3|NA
ASSEGSTDTQY
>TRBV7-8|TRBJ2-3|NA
ASSLGGPRDTQY
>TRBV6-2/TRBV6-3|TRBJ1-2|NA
ASSLQGIDGYT
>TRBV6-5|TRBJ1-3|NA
ASSYSNMAVGNTIY
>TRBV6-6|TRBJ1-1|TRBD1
ASSGTGPTEAF
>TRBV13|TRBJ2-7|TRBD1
ASSGQVSSYEQY
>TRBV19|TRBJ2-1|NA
ASSHPPSVSSYNEQF
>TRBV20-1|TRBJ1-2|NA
SASGAPGYT
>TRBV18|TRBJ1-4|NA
ASNVAGNEKLF
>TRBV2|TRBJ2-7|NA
ASSEYLSLREQY